Below are 12 T cell receptor beta chains sequenced from a single sample in a study of blood T cell repertoires in COVID-19. Using immunoSEQ multiplex PCR, the repertoire was profiled, and TCRdb retains in-frame clones only, with some absent. Of approximately 200,000 clones in the sample, 87% were seen once. The source material was PBMCs or T cells enriched from blood (not recorded which). The receptors derive from a young man who had recovered from COVID-19.

This chain connects TRBV9 to TRBJ2-3; 7 bases are shared with TRBD2. CDR1 is SGDLS, CDR2 YYNGEE, per germline. Trimming at V came to 4 bases and at J to 2 bases, leaving 10 bases not matched to a gene. The CDR3 extends over 16 amino acids. CDR3 sequence reads: CASSPYSGGNTDTQYF. CDR3 bases: TGTGCCAGCAGCCCCTATTCGGGGGGAAACACAGATACGCAGTATTTT.

V is TRBV24-1 and J is TRBJ1-5, with D possibly matching TRBD1 (5 bases). The CDR3 sequence is 14 residues long. The V end was cut by 11 bases, the J end by 2 bases, with 15 bases between. CDR1 and CDR2 (germline): KGHDR, SFDVKD. CDR3 loop: CAIGGGMGNQPQHF. The CDR3 DNA sequence: TGTGCCATTGGGGGGGGTATGGGCAATCAGCCCCAGCATTTT.

The V gene is TRBV11-2, the J gene TRBJ1-2, with 10 bases lining up with TRBD1. The CDR3 runs to 13 residues. CDR1 is SGHAT and CDR2 is FQNNGV in the germline V gene. With V trimmed by 5 bases and J by 8 bases, 5 bases remained unmatched. The CDR3 loop is CASSIGTGDGYTF. The DNA for the CDR3 is TGTGCCAGCAGCATCGGGACAGGGGACGGCTACACCTTC.

The chain carries TRBV28 and TRBJ2-5; the D gene is possibly TRBD2 (5 bases). The germline gives CDR1 MDHEN, CDR2 SYDVKM. Trimming cost V 1 base and J 2 bases, with 8 bases left between them. The CDR3 has 14 residues. The CDR3 region has the DNA TGTGCCAGCAGTTTATTTGGCGGGCAAGAGACCCAGTACTTC. Its protein is CASSLFGGQETQYF.

The DNA for the CDR3 is TGCAGCGTCAACCGGGACATCCAAGAGACCCAGTACTTC. This sequence encodes CSVNRDIQETQYF. This sequence joins TRBV29-1 and TRBJ2-5, with a tentative D call TRBD1 (6 bases). Trimming stripped 6 bases from V and 1 base from J, with 12 bases between. The CDR3 loop spans 13 amino acids. The V gene's germline CDR1 is SQVTM and CDR2 ANQGSEA.

V usage is TRBV6-5 and J usage is TRBJ1-2, with 7 positions matching TRBD1. The CDR3 covers 14 residues. Germline CDR1 is MNHEY and CDR2 is SVGAGI. Losses at the gene ends were 6 bases for V and 7 bases for J; bases not matched to a gene: 11. This CDR3 is CASRINIQGSGYTF. CDR3 nucleotides: TGTGCCAGCAGAATAAATATACAGGGGTCTGGCTACACCTTC.

The chain joins TRBV6-5 to TRBJ2-5, with D hard to call. Per the germline V gene, CDR1 is MNHEY and CDR2 is SVGAGI. This CDR3 spans 13 amino acids. V shed 5 bases and J shed 5 bases, with 12 bases lying between them. The CDR3 sequence is CASSRDPRETQYF. The CDR3 nucleotides are TGTGCCAGCAGTAGAGACCCGAGGGAGACCCAGTACTTC.

V gene TRBV5-1 combines with J gene TRBJ1-6, with D possibly matching TRBD1 (5 bases). Germline loops: CDR1 SGHRS, CDR2 YFSETQ. The CDR3 loop spans 14 amino acids. V dropped 1 base and J dropped 8 bases, with 10 bases sitting between them. The CDR3 DNA follows: TGCGCCAGCAGCTTGAGGGGAGGCGATTCACCCCTCCACTTT. Its protein product is CASSLRGGDSPLHF.

The rearrangement links TRBV24-1 to TRBJ2-1, with a weak D call TRBD2 (7 bases). The CDR3 is 17 amino acids. Germline lookup yields CDR1 KGHDR and CDR2 SFDVKD. V dropped 3 bases and J dropped 7 bases, with 21 bases sitting between them. The CDR3 nucleotides read TGTGCCACCAGTGATGATAAGGGGGGGCCCTTGAGTAATGAGCAGTTCTTC. It encodes CATSDDKGGPLSNEQFF.

The chain is built from TRBV6-5 and TRBJ2-6, with no clear D. The CDR3 runs 15 residues. Germline CDR1 is MNHEY and CDR2 is SVGAGI. The V end lost 2 bases, the J end lost 0 bases, and 5 bases lay between the germline ends. This CDR3 reads CASSYEASGANVLTF. DNA for the CDR3: TGTGCCAGCAGTTACGAGGCCTCTGGGGCCAACGTCCTGACTTTC.

This sequence joins TRBV5-4 and TRBJ2-7, with 7 bases lining up with TRBD1. Looked up from germline, CDR1 is SGHNT and CDR2 is YYREEE (reference sequence). Unmatched junction bases numbered 4, after V lost 4 bases and J lost 3 bases. CDR3 length equals 13 residues. CDR3 residues: CASSPGQNYEQYF. In DNA form, the CDR3 reads TGTGCCAGCAGCCCGGGACAGAACTACGAGCAGTACTTC.

This clone was counted a single time. The genes are TRBV28 and TRBJ2-7, with 10 bases lining up with TRBD1. Germline CDR1 MDHEN, CDR2 SYDVKM. The J segment lost 9 bases and the V segment lost 5 bases, leaving 10 bases of the junction unmatched. This CDR3 comprises 14 residues. The CDR3: CASSTPGQGRVQYF. In DNA form, the CDR3 reads TGTGCCAGCAGTACCCCGGGACAGGGGAGGGTGCAGTACTTC.